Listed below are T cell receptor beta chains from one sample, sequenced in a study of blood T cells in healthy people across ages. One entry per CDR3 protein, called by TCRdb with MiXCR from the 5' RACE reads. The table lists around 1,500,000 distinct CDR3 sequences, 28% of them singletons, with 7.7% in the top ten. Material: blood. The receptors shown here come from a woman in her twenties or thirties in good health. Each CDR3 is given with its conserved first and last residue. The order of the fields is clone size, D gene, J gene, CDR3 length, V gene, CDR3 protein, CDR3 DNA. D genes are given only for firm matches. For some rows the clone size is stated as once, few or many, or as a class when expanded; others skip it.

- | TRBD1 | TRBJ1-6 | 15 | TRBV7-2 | CASSPRQGRDSPLHF | TGTGCCAGCAGCCCAAGACAGGGTCGGGATTCACCCCTCCACTTT
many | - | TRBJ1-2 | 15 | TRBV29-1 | CSVESSLRGVGGYTF | TGCAGCGTTGAGAGCTCCCTACGCGGGGTGGGAGGCTACACCTTC
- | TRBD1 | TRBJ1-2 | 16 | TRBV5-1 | CASSLALGGADYGYTF | TGCGCCAGCAGCTTGGCATTAGGGGGCGCGGACTATGGCTACACCTTC
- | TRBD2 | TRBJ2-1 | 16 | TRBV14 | CASSYKLAGAYNEQFF | TGTGCCAGCAGCTACAAACTAGCGGGGGCCTACAATGAGCAGTTCTTC
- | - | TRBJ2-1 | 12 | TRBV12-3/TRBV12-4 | CASSRPGPEQFF | TGTGCCAGCAGTCGGCCGGGTCCTGAGCAGTTCTTC
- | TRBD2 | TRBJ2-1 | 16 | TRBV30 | CAWSIIGSGRPNEQFF | TGTGCCTGGAGTATAATTGGTAGCGGGAGGCCTAATGAGCAGTTCTTC
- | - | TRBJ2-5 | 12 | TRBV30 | CAWSVQEETQYF | TGTGCCTGGAGTGTCCAAGAAGAGACCCAGTACTTC
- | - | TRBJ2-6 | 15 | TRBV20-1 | CSARTDDSGANVLTF | TGCAGTGCTAGGACGGACGACTCTGGGGCCAACGTCCTGACTTTC
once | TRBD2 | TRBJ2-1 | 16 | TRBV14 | CASNQEGTSGSNEQFF | TGTGCCAGCAACCAAGAGGGGACTAGCGGATCGAATGAGCAGTTCTTC
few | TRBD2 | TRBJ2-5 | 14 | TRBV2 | CASWASGTYNEQYF | TGTGCCAGCTGGGCTAGCGGAACCTACAATGAGCAGTACTTC
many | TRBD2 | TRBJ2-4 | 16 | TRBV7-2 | CASSLAAGGTKNIQYF | TGTGCCAGCAGCTTAGCCGCGGGGGGAACCAAAAACATTCAGTACTTC
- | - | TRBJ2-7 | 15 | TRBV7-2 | CASSYPGGAIYEQYF | TGTGCCAGCAGCTACCCTGGGGGGGCTATCTACGAGCAGTACTTC
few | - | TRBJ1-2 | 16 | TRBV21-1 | CASPQFRDHLNYGYTF | TGTGCCAGCCCCCAGTTTCGAGACCATCTTAACTATGGCTACACCTTC
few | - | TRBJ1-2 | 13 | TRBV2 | CASSEGTYYGYTF | TGTGCCAGCAGTGAAGGGACGTATTATGGCTACACCTTC
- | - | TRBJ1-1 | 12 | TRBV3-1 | CASSLSHTEAFF | TGTGCCAGCAGCCTCTCGCACACTGAAGCTTTCTTT
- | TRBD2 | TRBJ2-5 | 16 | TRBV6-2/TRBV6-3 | CASSSRTSGTQETQYF | TGTGCCAGCAGTTCCCGGACTAGCGGGACCCAAGAGACCCAGTACTTC
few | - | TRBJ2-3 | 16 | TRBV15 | CATSTRLGGYTDTQYF | TGTGCCACCAGTACCCGGTTAGGGGGTTACACAGATACGCAGTATTTT
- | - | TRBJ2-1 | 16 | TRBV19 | CASTPWLVEGHNEQFF | TGTGCCAGTACCCCGTGGCTAGTGGAGGGGCACAATGAGCAGTTCTTC
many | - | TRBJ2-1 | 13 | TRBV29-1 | CSAQGSAYNEQFF | TGCAGCGCGCAGGGGAGCGCCTACAATGAGCAGTTCTTC
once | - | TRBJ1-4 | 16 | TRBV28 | CASSLWVGGTNEKLFF | TGTGCTAGCAGTTTATGGGTGGGGGGAACTAATGAAAAACTGTTTTTT
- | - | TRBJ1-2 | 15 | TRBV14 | CASSQNSGVNHGYTF | TGTGCCAGCAGCCAAAATTCAGGGGTTAACCATGGCTACACCTTC
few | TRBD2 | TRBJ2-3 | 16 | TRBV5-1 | CASSLEGTRPTDTQYF | TGCGCCAGCAGCTTGGAGGGGACTAGACCCACAGATACGCAGTATTTT
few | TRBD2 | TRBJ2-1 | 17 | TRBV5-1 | CASSPLQRGPLNNEQFF | TGCGCCAGCAGCCCCCTACAGCGGGGGCCCTTAAACAATGAGCAGTTCTTC
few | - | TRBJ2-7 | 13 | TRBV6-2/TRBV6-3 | CASYEEGPYEQYF | TGTGCCAGCTACGAGGAAGGGCCCTACGAGCAGTACTTC
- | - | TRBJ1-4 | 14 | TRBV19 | CASTTPGKAEKLFF | TGTGCCAGTACCACCCCGGGGAAGGCTGAAAAACTGTTTTTT
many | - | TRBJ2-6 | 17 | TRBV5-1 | CASSLATGNSGANVLTF | TGCGCCAGCAGCTTGGCCACAGGGAACTCTGGGGCCAACGTCCTGACTTTC
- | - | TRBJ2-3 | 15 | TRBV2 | CASRDSGVGTDTQYF | TGTGCCAGCAGGGACTCTGGAGTAGGCACAGATACGCAGTATTTT
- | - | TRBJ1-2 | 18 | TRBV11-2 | CAGSLIAGLTPLNYGYTF | TGTGCCGGCAGCTTAATCGCGGGACTGACTCCACTTAACTATGGCTACACCTTC
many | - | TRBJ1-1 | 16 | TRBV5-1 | CASSRDIASMNTEAFF | TGCGCCAGCAGTCGGGACATCGCTAGCATGAACACTGAAGCTTTCTTT
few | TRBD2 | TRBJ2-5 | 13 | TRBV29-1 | CSVHGGGGETQYF | TGCAGCGTCCATGGGGGCGGGGGGGAGACCCAGTACTTC
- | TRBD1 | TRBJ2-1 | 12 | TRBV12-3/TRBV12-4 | CASSFVETGEFF | TGTGCCAGCAGTTTCGTTGAGACAGGGGAGTTCTTC
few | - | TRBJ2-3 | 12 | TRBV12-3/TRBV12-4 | CASSNTGRRQYF | TGTGCCAGCAGCAATACAGGGAGGAGGCAGTATTTT
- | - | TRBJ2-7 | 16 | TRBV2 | CASSLTQASSSYEQYF | TGTGCCAGCAGCCTCACTCAGGCGTCAAGCTCCTACGAGCAGTACTTC
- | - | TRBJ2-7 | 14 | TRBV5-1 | CASSLGGDYYEQYF | TGCGCCAGCAGCTTGGGGGGCGACTACTACGAGCAGTACTTC
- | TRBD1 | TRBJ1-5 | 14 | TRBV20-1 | CSAPGQGNNQPQHF | TGCAGTGCGCCCGGACAGGGAAACAATCAGCCCCAGCATTTT
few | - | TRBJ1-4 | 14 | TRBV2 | CASRRTEINEKLFF | TGTGCCAGCAGAAGGACAGAAATTAATGAAAAACTGTTTTTT